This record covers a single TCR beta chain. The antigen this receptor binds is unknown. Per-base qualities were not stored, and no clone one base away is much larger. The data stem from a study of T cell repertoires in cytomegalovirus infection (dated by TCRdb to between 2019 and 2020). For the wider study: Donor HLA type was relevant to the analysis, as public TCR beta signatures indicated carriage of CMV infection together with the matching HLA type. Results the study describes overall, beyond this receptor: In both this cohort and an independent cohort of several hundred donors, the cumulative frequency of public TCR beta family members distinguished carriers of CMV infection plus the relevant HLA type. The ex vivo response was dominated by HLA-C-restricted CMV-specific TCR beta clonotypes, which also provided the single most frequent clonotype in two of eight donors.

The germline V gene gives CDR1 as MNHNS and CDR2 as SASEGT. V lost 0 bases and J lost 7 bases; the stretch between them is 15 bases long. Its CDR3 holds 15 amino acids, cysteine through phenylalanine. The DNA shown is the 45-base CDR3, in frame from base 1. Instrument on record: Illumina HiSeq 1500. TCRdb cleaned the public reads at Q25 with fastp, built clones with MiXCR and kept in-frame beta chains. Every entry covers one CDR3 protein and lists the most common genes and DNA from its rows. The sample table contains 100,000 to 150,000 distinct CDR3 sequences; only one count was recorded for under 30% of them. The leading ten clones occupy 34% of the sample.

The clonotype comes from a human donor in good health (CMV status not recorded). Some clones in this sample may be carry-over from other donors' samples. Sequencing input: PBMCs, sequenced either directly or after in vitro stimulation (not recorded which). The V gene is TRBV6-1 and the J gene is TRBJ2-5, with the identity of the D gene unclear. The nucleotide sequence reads TGTGCCAGCAGTGAAGCGGCCAGCCCGACCGGGACCCAGTACTTC. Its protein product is CASSEAASPTGTQYF.